These 25 T cell receptor beta chains originate from one sample sequenced in a study of blood T cell repertoires in COVID-19. This table comes from immunoSEQ multiplex PCR, and its TCRdb copy is limited to in-frame clones, with some not included. In the table there are 50,000 to 70,000 clones, around nine tenths of which are singletons. The sequenced sample consisted of peripheral blood. These receptors all come from a woman of 80 years or more with active COVID-19.

The chain carries TRBV6-5 and TRBJ2-1; D uncertain. CDR1 is MNHEY, CDR2 SVGAGI, per germline. Trimming took off 4 bases at V and 0 bases at J, with 7 bases between the two ends. This CDR3 has 14 residues. The CDR3 reads CASSLDFSYNEQFF. CDR3 DNA sequence: TGTGCCAGCAGTTTAGACTTCTCCTACAATGAGCAGTTCTTC.

The V call is TRBV6-5, the J call TRBJ1-4; D uncertain. CDR1 and CDR2 (germline): MNHEY, SVGAGI. The CDR3 spans 14 residues. V was trimmed by 4 bases and J by 4 bases, leaving 10 bases between them. CDR3 sequence: CASSSRVNNEKLFF. The DNA for the CDR3 is TGTGCCAGCAGTTCCCGGGTAAATAATGAAAAACTGTTTTTT.

The chain links TRBV11-1 to TRBJ2-3; 10 bases fit TRBD1. Germline values: CDR1 SGHAT, CDR2 FQDESV (reference sequence). The CDR3 spans 16 residues. The J segment lost 1 base and the V segment lost 0 bases, leaving 1 base of the junction unmatched. CDR3 in DNA: TGTGCCAGCAGCTTAGCGACAGGGGGCGGCACAGATACGCAGTATTTT. Its translation is CASSLATGGGTDTQYF.

The chain has TRBV3-1 (or the pseudogene TRBV3-2) and TRBJ1-2; maybe TRBD1 (5 bases). Germline loops: CDR1 LGHDT, CDR2 YNNKEL (reference sequence). The CDR3 sequence is 15 residues long. V lost 1 base and J 3 bases, leaving 12 bases between the germline ends. The CDR3 DNA sequence: TGTGCCAGCAGCCAAGCGTCCAGGGCCCACTATGGCTACACCTTC. Protein: CASSQASRAHYGYTF.

The chain recombines TRBV7-2 with TRBJ2-4, with D possibly being TRBD1 (5 bases). The CDR3 loop spans 13 amino acids. V lost 4 bases, J lost 4 bases, and 8 bases lay in between. CDR1 is SGHTA, CDR2 FQGNSA, per germline. The CDR3 DNA sequence: TGTGCCAGCAGCTCGAGACAGAAAAACATTCAGTACTTC. Protein sequence: CASSSRQKNIQYF.

This clone was detected once. The chain carries TRBV18 and TRBJ2-7; 11 positions agree with TRBD2. Trimming took 3 bases from V and 1 from J; bases not matched to a gene: 2. Germline CDR1 reads KGHSH; CDR2 reads LQKENI. The CDR3 spans 15 residues. CDR3 in amino acids: CASSPTSGTSYEQYF. DNA for the CDR3: TGTGCCAGCTCACCGACTAGCGGGACTTCCTACGAGCAGTACTTC.

This chain's CDR3 is CASSQGFIAGRYNEQFF. For the CDR3, the DNA is TGCGCCAGCAGCCAAGGGTTTATAGCGGGGCGGTACAATGAGCAGTTCTTC. The rearrangement links TRBV4-1 to TRBJ2-1; the match to TRBD2 covers 8 bases. Germline V gene data show CDR1 as MGHRA and CDR2 as YSYEKL. The CDR3 contains 17 residues. Germline trimming cut 1 base from V and 4 bases from J; bases unmatched to any gene: 9.

This rearrangement joins TRBV29-1 to TRBJ2-5; D is unresolved. Trimming left V 4 bases short and J 0 bases short, with 15 bases between. Germline V gives CDR1 SQVTM, CDR2 ANQGSEA. The CDR3 has 15 residues. CDR3 loop: CSVVRGTWYQETQYF. DNA of the CDR3: TGCAGCGTTGTGAGAGGCACCTGGTACCAAGAGACCCAGTACTTC.

The J gene is TRBJ2-7, the V gene TRBV29-1; TRBD1 matches at 8 bases. Germline CDR1 SQVTM, CDR2 ANQGSEA. CDR3 size: 14 residues. The V and J ends lost 4 bases and 0 bases, in that order; junction bases with no gene match: 5. CDR3 coding DNA: TGCAGCGTTGGAAGGGGGACAGGCTCCTACGAGCAGTACTTC. This encodes CSVGRGTGSYEQYF.

The chain links TRBV4-2 to TRBJ1-4; a weak D match, TRBD1 (6 bases). The CDR3 totals 14 residues. Germline V gives CDR1 LGHNA, CDR2 YNFKEQ. The V end was cut by 0 bases, the J end by 4 bases, with 6 bases between. The CDR3 DNA reads as TGTGCCAGCAGCCAAGAACAGGGTAATGAAAAACTGTTTTTT. Residues: CASSQEQGNEKLFF.

The rearrangement uses TRBV4-1 and TRBJ1-2, with D perhaps TRBD1 (6 bases). V lost 5 bases to trimming and J lost 6 bases, with 16 bases between them. Germline V gene lookup returns CDR1 MGHRA and CDR2 YSYEKL. This CDR3 has 14 amino acids. This CDR3 reads CASSSYRVGNGYTF. As DNA, the CDR3 is TGCGCCAGCAGCTCATACAGGGTGGGGAATGGCTACACCTTC.

The chain couples TRBV23-1 to TRBJ2-7; TRBD1 agrees at 10 bases. Being an ORF, TRBV23-1 has a function that is uncertain. With 7 bases clipped from V and 6 bases from J, the junction kept 18 bases outside the gene matches. The CDR3 extends over 17 amino acids. The CDR3 nucleotides read TGCGCCAGCACCCAAAAAAGGGGGACAGGGGTATTTTTCGAGCAGTACGTC. Its translation is CASTQKRGTGVFFEQYV.

V gene TRBV5-6 combines with J gene TRBJ1-5, with TRBD1 identical over 12 bases. The trim removed 1 base at V and 5 bases at J, leaving 4 bases unmatched. This CDR3 contains 16 residues. Germline values: CDR1 SGHDT, CDR2 YYEEEE. The CDR3 region is CASSLRGQGAHQPQHF. As DNA, the CDR3 is TGTGCCAGCAGCTTGAGGGGACAGGGGGCTCATCAGCCCCAGCATTTT.

The chain combines TRBV5-1 with TRBJ1-2; the match to TRBD1 covers 7 bases. The germline gives CDR1 SGHRS, CDR2 YFSETQ. Germline trimming cut 4 bases from V and 10 bases from J; bases unmatched to any gene: 7. The CDR3 runs 12 residues. The CDR3 region is CASSTGTDHYTF. The DNA of the CDR3 is TGCGCCAGCAGCACAGGGACAGACCACTACACCTTC.

In its sample, this clone was seen once. The chain uses TRBV30 and TRBJ1-2; TRBD1 matches 7 bases. CDR1 GTSNPN and CDR2 SVGIG come from the germline V gene (reference sequence). The J segment lost 2 bases and the V segment lost 2 bases, leaving 5 bases of the junction unmatched. The CDR3 extends over 14 amino acids. The CDR3 sequence: CAWSSYRGNYGYTF. In nucleotides, the CDR3 is TGTGCCTGGAGTTCCTACAGGGGCAACTATGGCTACACCTTC.

The chain recombines TRBV5-1 with TRBJ2-5; D is perhaps TRBD1 (5 bases). The CDR3 has 16 residues. Trimming pared 3 bases from V and 5 bases from J, leaving 20 bases between. Germline assignment: CDR1 SGHRS and CDR2 YFSETQ. The CDR3 region is CASSSISGARSETQYF. CDR3 coding DNA: TGCGCCAGCAGCTCCATCAGTGGGGCACGTTCCGAGACCCAGTACTTC.

The chain combines TRBV10-3 with TRBJ2-2, with 8 bases identical to TRBD1. J gave up 4 bases and V 3 bases, and 4 bases lay outside the gene matches. The CDR3 covers 15 residues. Germline V gene lookup returns CDR1 ENHRY and CDR2 SYGVKD. CDR3 coding DNA: TGTGCCATCAGTGATGGACAGGGCCCCACCGGGGAGCTGTTTTTT. It codes for CAISDGQGPTGELFF.

This clone is a singleton in its sample. The chain carries TRBV7-9 and TRBJ2-1; 7 bases are shared with TRBD1. Trimming at V came to 6 bases and at J to 7 bases, leaving 6 bases not matched to a gene. The germline CDR1 and CDR2 sequences are SEHNR and FQNEAQ (reference sequence). The CDR3 is made up of 13 amino acids. This CDR3 is CASRGQTGNEQFF. Here the CDR3 DNA reads TGTGCCAGCAGAGGACAGACAGGGAATGAGCAGTTCTTC.

The rearrangement uses TRBV12-3 or TRBV12-4 and TRBJ2-2; 10 nucleotides match TRBD1. This CDR3 has 13 amino acids. Trimming at V came to 8 bases and at J to 4 bases, leaving 1 base not matched to a gene. CDR3 sequence reads: CASWTGGTGELFF. CDR3 bases: TGTGCCAGCTGGACAGGGGGCACCGGGGAGCTGTTTTTT.

This chain connects TRBV3-1 (or the pseudogene TRBV3-2) to TRBJ2-5; 7 bases match TRBD2. Germline V lookup: CDR1 LGHDT, CDR2 YNNKEL (reference sequence). The CDR3 runs 15 residues. The V gene end was trimmed by 4 bases and the J gene end by 0 bases; junction bases not matched to a gene: 5. The CDR3 DNA follows: TGTGCCAGCAGCCGTGAGGGGACTAACCAAGAGACCCAGTACTTC. Translation: CASSREGTNQETQYF.

The genes are TRBV19 and TRBJ2-1; 9 nucleotides line up with TRBD1. The junction had 4 bases not matched to a gene; V was cut back by 5 bases and J by 2 bases. The CDR3 is 15 amino acids. Germline CDR1 is LNHDA and CDR2 is SQIVND (reference sequence). CDR3: CASSLGQGPYNEQFF. CDR3 in DNA: TGTGCCAGTAGTTTGGGACAGGGACCCTACAATGAGCAGTTCTTC.

V usage is TRBV5-1 and J usage is TRBJ2-1; TRBD2 matches at 8 bases. Germline CDR1 is SGHRS and CDR2 is YFSETQ. V gave up 0 bases and J gave up 4 bases; unmatched junction bases: 6. The CDR3 spans 16 residues. DNA of the CDR3: TGCGCCAGCAGCTTGGCGGTTAGCGGGGCATACAATGAGCAGTTCTTC. This sequence encodes CASSLAVSGAYNEQFF.

V is TRBV10-3 and J is TRBJ2-5; weak D call: TRBD1 (5 bases). From germline, CDR1 is ENHRY and CDR2 SYGVKD. Deletions cut 6 bases from V and 1 base from J, with 9 bases between. The CDR3 covers 13 residues. The CDR3 nucleotides read TGTGCCATCAGGACAGAGCCCCAAGAGACCCAGTACTTC. Residues: CAIRTEPQETQYF.

V gene TRBV5-4 combines with J gene TRBJ2-5; D ambiguous. The CDR3 spans 13 residues. V was pared by 0 bases and J by 5 bases, with 8 bases between. Germline assignment: CDR1 SGHNT and CDR2 YYREEE (reference sequence). CDR3 nucleotide sequence: TGTGCCAGCAGCTTGGTTCAAGCGGAGACCCAGTACTTC. It specifies CASSLVQAETQYF.

The CDR3 protein is CASSSRDRAATNEKLFF. CDR3 DNA sequence: TGTGCCAGCAGCTCCCGGGACAGGGCTGCAACTAATGAAAAACTGTTTTTT. This chain connects TRBV7-9 to TRBJ1-4, with 9 bases fitting TRBD1. V gave up 4 bases and J gave up 0 bases; unmatched junction bases: 6. Germline CDR1 and CDR2: SEHNR and FQNEAQ (reference sequence). The CDR3 contains 17 residues.